One and the same sample provided the 28 T cell receptor beta chains below, sequenced in a study of technical replicates of blood from a few donors. Here immunoSEQ multiplex PCR was the method, and the copy in TCRdb shows in-frame clones only, minus some. The data hold about 80,000 clones, with around 94% observed a single time. The source material was T cells isolated from PBMCs. The receptors shown here come from a human donor in good health.

This clone was detected only once. This CDR3 is CASSLDLGGSTDTQYF. As DNA, the CDR3 is TGTGCCAGCAGCTTAGACTTAGGCGGTAGCACAGATACGCAGTATTTT. The chain combines TRBV11-3 with TRBJ2-3; no reliable D call. V gave up 0 bases and J gave up 0 bases, with 10 bases separating them. CDR1 is SGHNT and CDR2 is YENEEA in the germline V gene. The CDR3 totals 16 residues. Together with reference TRBV11-3 and TRBJ2-3, the CDR3 gives the full variable domain: EAGVVQSPRYKIIEKKQPVAFWCNPISGHNTLYWYLQNLGQGPELLIRYENEEAVDDSQLPKDRFSAERLKGVDSTLKIQPAELGDSAVYLCASSLDLGGSTDTQYFGPGTRLTVL.

This chain connects TRBV5-4 to TRBJ2-7, with D perhaps matching TRBD1 (6 bases). Germline V CDR1 and CDR2: SGHNT, YYREEE (reference sequence). The CDR3 consists of 13 residues. Trimming removed 2 bases from V and 9 bases from J, with 15 bases in between. In DNA form, the CDR3 reads TGTGCCAGCAGCTTTGGGGACAAGGATTGGCAGTACTTC. This codes for CASSFGDKDWQYF.

The gene calls are TRBV19 and TRBJ1-4; tentatively, D is TRBD1 (6 bases). V lost 6 bases, J lost 5 bases, and 10 bases lay in between. This CDR3 region has 13 residues. Germline CDR1 and CDR2: LNHDA and SQIVND (reference sequence). CDR3 in DNA: TGTGCCAGTAGCAAACAGGGAAATGAAAAACTGTTTTTT. Protein product: CASSKQGNEKLFF. The entire variable domain, with the rest obtained from reference TRBV19 and TRBJ1-4, is as follows: DGGITQSPKYLFRKEGQNVTLSCEQNLNHDAMYWYRQDPGQGLRLIYYSQIVNDFQKGDIAEGYSVSREKKESFPLTVTSAQKNPTAFYLCASSKQGNEKLFFGSGTQLSVL.

This chain links TRBV4-3 with TRBJ2-2; tentative D call: TRBD1 (5 bases). CDR3 size: 17 residues. CDR1 LGHNA and CDR2 YSLEER come from the germline V gene. Between the trimmed V and J ends, which lost 4 bases and 0 bases, there was a span of 15 bases. The DNA of the CDR3 is TGCGCCAGCAGCCCCATCCTTCCAGGGTCGAACACCGGGGAGCTGTTTTTT. This encodes CASSPILPGSNTGELFF.

The chain joins TRBV28 to TRBJ1-1; tentatively, D is TRBD1 (5 bases). The V end lost 5 bases, the J end lost 4 bases, and 11 bases lay between the germline ends. This CDR3 has 13 residues. Germline V gene lookup returns CDR1 MDHEN and CDR2 SYDVKM. CDR3 DNA: TGTGCCAGCAGTCCCCGACAGACCACTGAAGCTTTCTTT. It yields the protein CASSPRQTTEAFF. The full variable domain, with the rest looked up from reference TRBV28 and TRBJ1-1, is DVKVTQSSRYLVKRTGEKVFLECVQDMDHENMFWYRQDPGLGLRLIYFSYDVKMKEKGDIPEGYSVSREKKERFSLILESASTNQTSMYLCASSPRQTTEAFFGQGTRLTVV.

The CDR3 nucleotides read TGTGCCTGGAGTTTGGGCGGCACAGATACGCAGTATTTT. Translated: CAWSLGGTDTQYF. J is TRBJ2-3 and V is TRBV30; D call uncertain. The CDR3 is made up of 13 amino acids. The germline CDR1 and CDR2 sequences are GTSNPN and SVGIG (reference sequence). Trimming pared 2 bases from V and 1 base from J, leaving 7 bases between.

This sequence joins TRBV5-1 and TRBJ1-5, with a possible D match to TRBD1 (5 bases). Trimming left V 0 bases short and J 5 bases short, with 9 bases between. This CDR3 region has 14 residues. Germline V gene lookup returns CDR1 SGHRS and CDR2 YFSETQ. Here the CDR3 reads CASSLESRDQPQHF. CDR3 bases: TGCGCCAGCAGCTTGGAATCCAGGGATCAGCCCCAGCATTTT.

The V call is TRBV2, the J call TRBJ2-7, with 7 bases fitting TRBD1. This CDR3 contains 15 residues. The V gene's germline CDR1 is SNHLY and CDR2 FYNNEI. J gave up 4 bases and V 7 bases, and 13 bases lay outside the gene matches. CDR3 coding DNA: TGTGCCAGCATGGTGTACAGGGGCAGCTATTACGAGCAGTACTTC. It specifies CASMVYRGSYYEQYF.

The chain has TRBV5-6 and TRBJ2-3, with 9 positions matching TRBD2. CDR1 and CDR2 (germline): SGHDT, YYEEEE. J was trimmed by 4 bases and V by 4 bases; bases with no gene match: 7. The length of the CDR3 is 15 residues. DNA of the CDR3: TGTGCCAGCAGCCCGTTAGCGGGAGCAGCAGATACGCAGTATTTT. It translates to CASSPLAGAADTQYF.

The chain uses TRBV27 and TRBJ1-2; D remains unclear. CDR1 is MNHEY and CDR2 is SMNVEV in the germline V gene (reference sequence). V was cut by 0 bases and J by 0 bases, with 5 bases left in between. This CDR3 has 14 amino acids. The CDR3: CASSLSPANYGYTF. CDR3 in DNA: TGTGCCAGCAGTTTATCTCCAGCTAACTATGGCTACACCTTC.

The chain links TRBV6-5 to TRBJ2-1, with TRBD2 matching 11 bases. The V segment lost 4 bases and the J segment 7 bases; nucleotides outside the gene matches: 6. Germline values: CDR1 MNHEY, CDR2 SVGAGI. The CDR3 length is 15 residues. As DNA, the CDR3 is TGTGCCAGCAGTTCTACTAGCGGGGGAGATAATGAGCAGTTCTTC. Translated, it gives CASSSTSGGDNEQFF.

This clone turned up a few times. The V and J genes are TRBV30 and TRBJ1-3, with D unclear. The germline gives CDR1 GTSNPN, CDR2 SVGIG (reference sequence). The CDR3 extends over 14 amino acids. V was pared by 1 base and J by 0 bases, with 7 bases between. In DNA, the CDR3 is TGTGCCTGGAGTGACGGGAGCTCTGGAAACACCATATATTTT. Amino acid sequence: CAWSDGSSGNTIYF. Full variable domain (outside the CDR3, taken from reference TRBV30 and TRBJ1-3): SQTIHQWPATLVQPVGSPLSLECTVEGTSNPNLYWYRQAAGRGLQLLFYSVGIGQISSEVPQNLSASRPQDRQFILSSKKLLLSDSGFYLCAWSDGSSGNTIYFGEGSWLTVV.

The chain combines TRBV9 with TRBJ2-1; 8 nucleotides agree with TRBD2. Losses at the gene ends were 2 bases for V and 12 bases for J; bases not matched to a gene: 16. The CDR3 spans 16 residues. CDR1 and CDR2 (germline): SGDLS, YYNGEE. The CDR3 DNA reads as TGTGCCAGCAGCGTTTGGGATAGCGGGGACCCTAAGGGGCAGTTCTTC. It specifies CASSVWDSGDPKGQFF.

J is TRBJ2-3 and V is TRBV6-6; 14 bases align to TRBD2. The J segment lost 2 bases and the V segment lost 7 bases, leaving 5 bases of the junction unmatched. Germline V CDR1 and CDR2: MNHNY, SVGAGI (reference sequence). There are 16 residues in the CDR3. The CDR3 DNA is TGTGCCAGCAAGGGACTAGCGGGAGAGAACACAGATACGCAGTATTTT. Protein product: CASKGLAGENTDTQYF.

This clone was counted a few times. V and J are TRBV7-2 and TRBJ2-7; D not certain. The CDR3 is 11 amino acids. Germline loops: CDR1 SGHTA, CDR2 FQGNSA. V was trimmed by 7 bases and J by 4 bases, leaving 8 bases between them. The CDR3 DNA is TGTGCCAGCACCACAAGTTACGAGCAGTACTTC. Protein sequence: CASTTSYEQYF.

The chain uses TRBV6-5 and TRBJ1-2; TRBD1 might be the D (6 bases). Germline loops: CDR1 MNHEY, CDR2 SVGAGI. The CDR3 contains 16 residues. V dropped 0 bases and J dropped 1 base, with 12 bases sitting between them. The DNA for the CDR3 is TGTGCCAGCAGTTACTCGCCTTGGGGGCTTAACTATGGCTACACCTTC. The encoded protein is CASSYSPWGLNYGYTF.

The chain's CDR3 is CASSLTSGETQYF. CDR3 DNA sequence: TGTGCCAGCAGCTTGACTAGCGGGGAGACCCAGTACTTC. V is TRBV7-3 and J is TRBJ2-5; 10 bases map to TRBD2. The CDR3 is made up of 13 amino acids. The junction had 0 bases not matched to a gene; V was cut back by 3 bases and J by 5 bases. Per germline, CDR1 SGHTA and CDR2 FQGTGA.

The chain carries TRBV10-1 and TRBJ2-7, with 9 bases fitting TRBD1. Germline V lookup: CDR1 WNHNN, CDR2 SYGVQD (reference sequence). V was pared by 6 bases and J by 2 bases, with 5 bases of the junction left unmatched. The CDR3 runs 14 residues. The CDR3 is CASSLHRGPYEQYF. The DNA for the CDR3 is TGCGCCAGCAGCCTACACAGGGGGCCCTACGAGCAGTACTTC.

The chain uses TRBV6-1 and TRBJ2-2, with TRBD1 matching over 8 bases. Germline V lookup: CDR1 MNHNS, CDR2 SASEGT. The CDR3 length is 15 residues. V shed 6 bases and J 2 bases; nucleotides not matched to a gene: 5. The CDR3 sequence: CASREGTGNTGELFF. In nucleotides, the CDR3 is TGTGCCAGCAGAGAGGGGACAGGCAACACCGGGGAGCTGTTTTTT.

This clone has only one observation. The chain links TRBV7-2 to TRBJ2-7; D is perhaps TRBD2 (6 bases). This CDR3 has 15 amino acids. V shed 2 bases and J shed 3 bases, with 14 bases lying between them. Germline CDR1 and CDR2: SGHTA and FQGNSA. Here the CDR3 reads CASSLPHQGGYEQYF. The CDR3 region has the DNA TGTGCCAGCAGCTTACCTCACCAGGGAGGCTACGAGCAGTACTTC.

As concerns this clone: One end of the junction does not line up with germline, which may come from a read error. This chain uses TRBV7-9 with TRBJ2-1; 9 positions agree with TRBD1. Germline loops: CDR1 SEHNR, CDR2 FQNEAQ (reference sequence). This CDR3 has 13 residues. For the CDR3, the DNA is TGTGCCAGCAGCCCAGACGGTGGACAGGGGATAATCTTC. Protein product: CASSPDGGQGIIF.

This chain links TRBV6-6 with TRBJ2-7, with 14 bases identical to TRBD2. Germline trimming cut 5 bases from V and 5 bases from J; bases unmatched to any gene: 8. This CDR3 region has 16 residues. Germline loops: CDR1 MNHNY, CDR2 SVGAGI (reference sequence). CDR3 residues: CASSTGLAGGFNEQYF. In nucleotides, the CDR3 is TGTGCCAGCAGTACCGGACTAGCGGGAGGTTTCAACGAGCAGTACTTC.

The rearrangement links TRBV11-3 to TRBJ2-1; no definite D call. Between the trimmed V and J ends, which lost 3 bases and 5 bases, there was a span of 14 bases. Germline loops: CDR1 SGHNT, CDR2 YENEEA. CDR3 length: 15 residues. CDR3 loop: CASSFSSLVDNEQFF. In DNA form, the CDR3 reads TGTGCCAGCAGCTTTTCCTCGTTAGTCGACAATGAGCAGTTCTTC.

The chain employs TRBV6-6 and TRBJ2-3; 7 nucleotides line up with TRBD2. The CDR3 runs to 15 residues. V trimming: 5 bases; J trimming: 0 bases; junction bases outside the gene matches: 5. The germline V gene encodes CDR1 MNHNY and CDR2 SVGAGI (reference sequence). This CDR3 reads CASSLTGGSTDTQYF. CDR3 nucleotides: TGTGCCAGCAGTCTAACGGGGGGAAGCACAGATACGCAGTATTTT.

The chain combines TRBV2 with TRBJ2-7; D is possibly TRBD1 (6 bases). The CDR3 is made up of 18 amino acids. The V and J ends lost 5 bases and 2 bases respectively, with 25 bases between them. Looked up from germline, CDR1 is SNHLY and CDR2 is FYNNEI. The CDR3 coding sequence is TGTGCCAGCAGTTCCGACTATCCTCAACAGGGATACCCCTACGAGCAGTACTTC. It yields the protein CASSSDYPQQGYPYEQYF.

The chain links TRBV7-9 to TRBJ1-1; 7 nucleotides agree with TRBD1. The CDR3 totals 13 residues. The J segment lost 8 bases and the V segment lost 5 bases, leaving 8 bases of the junction unmatched. CDR1 SEHNR and CDR2 FQNEAQ come from the germline V gene (reference sequence). The CDR3 nucleotides are TGTGCCAGCAGCCGACGGGACAGACTAGAAGCTTTCTTT. Protein product: CASSRRDRLEAFF.

The V gene is TRBV19, the J gene TRBJ1-2, with 7 bases lining up with TRBD1. CDR1 LNHDA and CDR2 SQIVND come from the germline V gene (reference sequence). The CDR3 covers 13 residues. V was clipped by 9 bases and J by 3 bases; unmatched bases: 7. The CDR3 bases are TGTGCCAGCGGCCTCCAGGGGGACTATGGCTACACCTTC. This encodes CASGLQGDYGYTF.

This clone was detected once. The rearrangement uses TRBV7-9 and TRBJ2-2; 7 nucleotides align to TRBD1. This CDR3 spans 17 amino acids. Per the germline V gene, CDR1 is SEHNR and CDR2 is FQNEAQ (reference sequence). After removal of 4 bases from V and 6 bases from J, the junction contained 14 bases not matched to a gene. Here the CDR3 DNA reads TGTGCCAGCAGCTACCGGGACAGAAAGTTGGGACCCGGGGAGCTGTTTTTT. Translation gives CASSYRDRKLGPGELFF.